Sequencing of this T cell receptor beta chain was carried out in a study of tumor-infiltrating lymphocytes in primary liver carcinoma (dated by TCRdb to 2016 to 2017). Context from the whole study: Hepatocellular carcinoma (four) or combined HCC and intrahepatic cholangiocarcinoma (one) was present in the five patients, who were three men and two women aged 30 to 69 years. The study combined TCRbeta repertoire sequencing, expression microarrays and whole-exome sequencing across five regions of each liver tumor, with adjacent normal tissue and blood. The tumors of the five patients were staged as T1-T3 N0M0, with maximum diameters ranging from roughly 4 to 11 cm. Roughly 3.5 to 7.5 million productive TCRbeta reads were obtained per sample, and no significant difference in read depth was found between tissue types. Repertoires from technical replicates were highly reproducible, with mean shared-clone rates roughly 0.87 and correlation coefficients above 0.95. The 20 to 30 tumor region samples were profiled with Agilent mRNA microarrays so that TCRbeta repertoire diversity could be related to the local molecular phenotype. A total of some 35 specimens from 5 patients went through TCRbeta repertoire sequencing, namely 25 tumor regions, 5 adjacent noncancerous liver tissues and 5 peripheral blood samples. Paper-wide results and their limitations: The top 250 clones accounted for a significantly greater share of the repertoire in tumors than in blood (p = 0.039). Only the TCR beta chain was sequenced, which likely underestimates true repertoire diversity because unpaired alpha chains were not captured. Just about 7.5-24% of top clones turned up in all five regions of a tumor, which suggests spatial heterogeneity among tumor-infiltrating T cells. With just four to six patients in the study, the authors point out that the findings should be validated in a larger study. Repertoire overlap was found to be higher between tumor regions (mean around 35%) than between tumor-adjacent (approximately 17%) or tumor-blood (roughly 15%) pairs, consistent with antigen-driven expansion. Bulk unsorted samples precluded comparing CD4+ and CD8+ T cell repertoires.

As to this clonotype: The specificity of this receptor is unknown. The input lacks base qualities; no much larger clone sits a single base away.

Trimming removed 4 bases from V and 8 bases from J; the gene matches leave 15 bases unexplained. Reading from cysteine to phenylalanine, the CDR3 counts 17 amino acids. Just CDR3 DNA is preserved here, 51 bases in frame from base 1. The germline V gene specifies SQVTM as CDR1 and ANQGSEA as CDR2. Total RNA and DNA were co-extracted from 20-30 mg of bulk tissue with the AllPrep DNA/RNA mini kit, without cell sorting. Surgical resection was performed in China between November 2015 and 2016 on 5 or 6 patients with histopathologically diagnosed primary liver carcinoma. Chronic HBV infection was present in the patients, and the patients were treatment-naive at sampling. Each tumor was sampled at five spatially separated regions: the tumor centre plus the superior, inferior, left-lateral and right-lateral poles. Histology showed that every tumor sample contained more than 75% viable tumor cells. Fresh tumor and adjacent tissue pieces were bisected; one half was stored in RNAlater at -80°C, the other sent for histology.

Starting from about 500 ng total RNA, TCRbeta-specific cDNA was produced by reverse transcription with a constant-region primer and ProtoScript II reverse transcriptase. Construction of the TCRbeta libraries relied on three nested rounds of multiplex PCR, following a slightly modified ARM-PCR procedure. Each of the first two PCR rounds ran for around 11 cycles and used multiplex TRBV1-TRBV30 forward primers together with a Cbeta reverse primer. Sample barcodes and Illumina adapters were added in a final 25-cycle PCR using Deep VentR polymerase. Before sequencing, amplicons of 200-500 bp were purified from gel using a QIAquick gel extraction kit. TCRbeta amplicons were sequenced on an Illumina HiSeq 2500 with 250-bp paired-end reads. Regarding the original processing steps: To recover full CDR3 sequences, reads were quality-trimmed using Trimmomatic v0.33 and paired reads were then merged using FLASH v1.2.11. V, D and J germline segments were assigned to the rearranged TCRbeta sequences using MiGEC v1.2.1b. VDJtools v1.0.0 computed clonotype statistics and Shannon-Wiener diversity indices. Except for diversity analysis, only each sample's 250 most abundant clonotypes were used in subsequent analyses to reduce sampling bias. TCRdb redid the processing of the public reads, applying fastp at Q25 and MiXCR, and retained in-frame beta chains. Each CDR3 protein appears once, grouped with its most common genes and DNA. TCRdb's processing, not the study's, gives the V and J calls here. The sample table records tens of thousands of distinct CDR3 sequences; over 55% of these occur just once. Roughly 13% of the sample rests with the top ten.

Source material: liver tumor tissue from sampling region 4. What this sample's cell subset or site label stands for: tumor region T4, right-lateral pole. The source is a woman aged 60 to 75 with primary liver carcinoma and hepatitis B virus infection. The chain is assembled from TRBV29-1 and TRBJ2-2; the central 11 bases match TRBD2. The nucleotides read TGCAGCGTTGGGGCGGATGGTAGCGGGAGGGATCAAGGGGAGCTGTTTTTT. It encodes CSVGADGSGRDQGELFF.